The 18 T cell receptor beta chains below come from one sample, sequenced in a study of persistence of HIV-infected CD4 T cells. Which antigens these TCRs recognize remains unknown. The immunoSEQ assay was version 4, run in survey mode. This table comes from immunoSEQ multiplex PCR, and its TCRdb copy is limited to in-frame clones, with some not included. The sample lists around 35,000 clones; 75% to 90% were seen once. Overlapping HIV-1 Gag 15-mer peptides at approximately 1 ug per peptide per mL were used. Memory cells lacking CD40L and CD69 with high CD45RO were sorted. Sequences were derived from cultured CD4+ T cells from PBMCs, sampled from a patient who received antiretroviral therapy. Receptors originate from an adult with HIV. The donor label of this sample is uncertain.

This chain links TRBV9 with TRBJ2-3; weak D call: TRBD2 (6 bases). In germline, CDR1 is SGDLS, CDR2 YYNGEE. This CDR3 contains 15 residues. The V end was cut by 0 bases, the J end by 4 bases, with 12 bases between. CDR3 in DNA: TGTGCCAGCAGCGTAGGACTAGATGGGGCAGATACGCAGTATTTT. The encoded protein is CASSVGLDGADTQYF.

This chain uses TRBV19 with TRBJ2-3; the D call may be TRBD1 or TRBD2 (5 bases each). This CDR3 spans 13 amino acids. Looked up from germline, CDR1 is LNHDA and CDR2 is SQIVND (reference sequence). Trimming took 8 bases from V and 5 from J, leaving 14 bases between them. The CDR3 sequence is CASGVPGGDTQYF. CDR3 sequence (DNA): TGTGCCAGTGGAGTCCCTGGGGGAGATACGCAGTATTTT.

The CDR3 loop reads CASTAGVMNTEAFF. The CDR3 coding sequence is TGCGCCAGCACGGCAGGGGTCATGAACACTGAAGCTTTCTTT. V gene TRBV5-1 combines with J gene TRBJ1-1; a possible D gene is TRBD1 (6 bases). The V end lost 6 bases, the J end lost 0 bases, and 12 bases lay between the germline ends. CDR3 length: 14 amino acids. CDR1 and CDR2 from the germline V gene are SGHRS and YFSETQ.

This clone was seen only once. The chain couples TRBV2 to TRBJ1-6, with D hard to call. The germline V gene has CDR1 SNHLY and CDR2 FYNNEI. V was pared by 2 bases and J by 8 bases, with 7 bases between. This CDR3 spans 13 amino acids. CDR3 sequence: CASSESLDSPLHF. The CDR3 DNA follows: TGTGCCAGCAGTGAATCGCTGGATTCACCCCTCCACTTT.

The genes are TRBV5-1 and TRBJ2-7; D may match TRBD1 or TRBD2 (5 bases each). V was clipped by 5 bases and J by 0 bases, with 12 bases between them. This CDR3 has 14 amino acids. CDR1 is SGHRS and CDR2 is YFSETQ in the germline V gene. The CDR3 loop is CASSRDASSYEQYF. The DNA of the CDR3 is TGCGCCAGCAGTCGGGACGCTAGCTCCTACGAGCAGTACTTC.

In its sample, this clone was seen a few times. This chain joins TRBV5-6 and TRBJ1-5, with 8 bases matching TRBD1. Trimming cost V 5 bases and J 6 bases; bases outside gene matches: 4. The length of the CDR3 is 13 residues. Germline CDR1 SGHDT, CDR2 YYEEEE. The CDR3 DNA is TGTGCCAGCAGTCGGACAGGGTTTCAGCCCCAGCATTTT. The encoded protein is CASSRTGFQPQHF.

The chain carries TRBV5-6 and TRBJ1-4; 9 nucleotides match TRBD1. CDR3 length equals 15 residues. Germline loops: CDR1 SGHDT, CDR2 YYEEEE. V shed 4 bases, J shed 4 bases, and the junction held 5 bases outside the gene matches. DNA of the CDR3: TGTGCCAGCAGCCGGAGACAGGGGGTTAATGAAAAACTGTTTTTT. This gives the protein CASSRRQGVNEKLFF.

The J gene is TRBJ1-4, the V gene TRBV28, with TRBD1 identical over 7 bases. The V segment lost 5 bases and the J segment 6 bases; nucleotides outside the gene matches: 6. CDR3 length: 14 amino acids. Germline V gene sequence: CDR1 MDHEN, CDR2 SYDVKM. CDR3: CASSQGGTYEKLFF. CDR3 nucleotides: TGTGCCAGCAGTCAAGGGGGCACGTATGAAAAACTGTTTTTT. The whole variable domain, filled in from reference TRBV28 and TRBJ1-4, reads DVKVTQSSRYLVKRTGEKVFLECVQDMDHENMFWYRQDPGLGLRLIYFSYDVKMKEKGDIPEGYSVSREKKERFSLILESASTNQTSMYLCASSQGGTYEKLFFGSGTQLSVL.

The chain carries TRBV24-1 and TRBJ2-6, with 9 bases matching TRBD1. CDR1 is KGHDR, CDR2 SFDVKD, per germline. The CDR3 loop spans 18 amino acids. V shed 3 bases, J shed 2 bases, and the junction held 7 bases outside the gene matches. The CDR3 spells CATSDPPGQGAGANVLTF. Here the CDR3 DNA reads TGTGCCACCAGTGATCCTCCGGGACAGGGAGCTGGGGCCAACGTCCTGACTTTC.

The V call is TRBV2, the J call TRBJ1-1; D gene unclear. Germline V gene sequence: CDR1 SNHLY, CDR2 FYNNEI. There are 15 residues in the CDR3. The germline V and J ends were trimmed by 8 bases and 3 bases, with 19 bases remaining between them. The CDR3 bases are TGTGCCAGCCTCCCGGTGCCGCTGGCGGACACTGAAGCTTTCTTT. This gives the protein CASLPVPLADTEAFF.

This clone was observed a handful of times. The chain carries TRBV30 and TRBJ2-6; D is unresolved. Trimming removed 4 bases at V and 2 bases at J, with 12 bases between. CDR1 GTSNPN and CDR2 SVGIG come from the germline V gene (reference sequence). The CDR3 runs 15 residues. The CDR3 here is CAWMPHTTGANVLTF. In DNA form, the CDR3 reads TGTGCCTGGATGCCCCATACAACTGGGGCCAACGTCCTGACTTTC.

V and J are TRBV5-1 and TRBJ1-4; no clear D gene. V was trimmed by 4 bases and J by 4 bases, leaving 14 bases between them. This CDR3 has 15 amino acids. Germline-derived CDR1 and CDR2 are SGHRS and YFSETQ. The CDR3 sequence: CASSIRTAFNEKLFF. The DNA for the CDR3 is TGCGCCAGCAGCATTCGGACGGCCTTTAATGAAAAACTGTTTTTT.

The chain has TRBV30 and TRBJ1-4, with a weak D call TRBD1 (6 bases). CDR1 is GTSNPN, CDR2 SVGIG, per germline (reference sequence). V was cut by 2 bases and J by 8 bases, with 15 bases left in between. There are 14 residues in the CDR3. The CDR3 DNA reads TGTGCCTGGAGTAACGACAGGATGGGGGAAAAACTGTTTTTT. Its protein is CAWSNDRMGEKLFF.

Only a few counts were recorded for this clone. The CDR3 loop reads CATSDPNTGELFF. The CDR3 coding sequence is TGTGCCACCAGTGACCCGAACACCGGGGAGCTGTTTTTT. This chain uses TRBV24-1 with TRBJ2-2; no definite D call. Germline V CDR1 and CDR2: KGHDR, SFDVKD. Trimming took off 4 bases at V and 0 bases at J, with 2 bases between the two ends. This CDR3 spans 13 amino acids.

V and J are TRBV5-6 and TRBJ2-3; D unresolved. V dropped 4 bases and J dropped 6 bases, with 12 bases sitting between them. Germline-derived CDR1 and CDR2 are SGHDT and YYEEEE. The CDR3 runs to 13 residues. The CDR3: CASSRAFGDTQYF. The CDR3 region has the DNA TGTGCCAGCAGCCGTGCTTTCGGGGATACGCAGTATTTT.

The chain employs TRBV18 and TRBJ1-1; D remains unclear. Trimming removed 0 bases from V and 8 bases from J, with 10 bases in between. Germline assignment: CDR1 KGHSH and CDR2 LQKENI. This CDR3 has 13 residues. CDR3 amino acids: CASSPPYLQEAFF. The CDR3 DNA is TGTGCCAGCTCACCACCGTATCTACAGGAAGCTTTCTTT.

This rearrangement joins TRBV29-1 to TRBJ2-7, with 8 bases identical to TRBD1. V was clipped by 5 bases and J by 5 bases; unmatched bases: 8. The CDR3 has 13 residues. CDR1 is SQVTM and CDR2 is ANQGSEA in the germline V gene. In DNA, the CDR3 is TGCAGCGTTCTCAAACAGGGGGGCCACGAGCAGTACTTC. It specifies CSVLKQGGHEQYF.

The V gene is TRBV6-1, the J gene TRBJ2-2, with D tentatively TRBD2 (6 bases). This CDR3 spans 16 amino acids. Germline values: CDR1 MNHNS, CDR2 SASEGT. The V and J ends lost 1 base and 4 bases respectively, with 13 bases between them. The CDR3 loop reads CASSEGPTRVTGELFF. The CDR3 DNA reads TGTGCCAGCAGTGAAGGGCCGACTAGGGTCACCGGGGAGCTGTTTTTT.